This paragraph covers one T cell receptor beta chain sequence. This entry belongs to a study of blood T cell repertoires in COVID-19. On the study more broadly: The samples span acute and convalescent COVID-19 from the United States, Italy and Spain. Nucleic acid was either cDNA or gDNA, and it came from T cells, B-cell-depleted T cells, or PBMCs.

Per the authors' pipeline: Researchers report that nucleated cell counts were estimated from reference gene primer amplification. Sequencing was performed with immunoSEQ multiplex PCR; in TCRdb, only in-frame clones are kept and a portion is missing. V and J calls plus clone size are reproduced from that table; the DNA served to infer D and trimming. The sample includes under 200,000 clones, approximately 90% seen only once; the top ten take roughly 5.6%. Trimming pared 4 bases from V and 0 bases from J, leaving 10 bases between. Germline V gives CDR1 SNHLY, CDR2 FYNNEI. This CDR3 has 14 amino acids.

Sequencing used peripheral blood. The clonotype comes from a man aged 35-49 years with active or convalescent COVID-19. This chain joins TRBV2 and TRBJ2-7; possible D gene TRBD2, 6 bases. CDR3 nucleotide sequence: TGTGCCAGCAGTGTGGGACTTCTCTCCTACGAGCAGTACTTC. Its protein is CASSVGLLSYEQYF.